This T cell receptor beta chain was sequenced during a study of T cells in narcolepsy. Trimming removed 6 bases from V and 1 base from J; junction bases left unmatched: 8. There are 16 residues in the CDR3. From germline, CDR1 is SGHRS and CDR2 YFSETQ. Sequenced by immunoSEQ multiplex PCR; TCRdb stores in-frame clones only, minus some. The table lists 25,000 to 35,000 clones, about three quarters of them singletons. To note about this clone: The target antigen is unknown.

Study-level findings and limits: Autoreactive clonotypes reportedly recurred in blood of same and different patients, not controls. Autoreactive clone sequences were missing from some blood memory CD4+ repertoires.

The chain couples TRBV5-1 to TRBJ2-1; 9 bases are shared with TRBD2. The receptor comes from a human donor with narcolepsy. The sequenced sample consisted of CD45RA- memory CD4+ T cells from PBMCs. The CDR3 region has the DNA TGCGCCAGCAACTTCCTTAGCGGGAGTTCCTACAATGAGCAGTTCTTC. Residues: CASNFLSGSSYNEQFF.